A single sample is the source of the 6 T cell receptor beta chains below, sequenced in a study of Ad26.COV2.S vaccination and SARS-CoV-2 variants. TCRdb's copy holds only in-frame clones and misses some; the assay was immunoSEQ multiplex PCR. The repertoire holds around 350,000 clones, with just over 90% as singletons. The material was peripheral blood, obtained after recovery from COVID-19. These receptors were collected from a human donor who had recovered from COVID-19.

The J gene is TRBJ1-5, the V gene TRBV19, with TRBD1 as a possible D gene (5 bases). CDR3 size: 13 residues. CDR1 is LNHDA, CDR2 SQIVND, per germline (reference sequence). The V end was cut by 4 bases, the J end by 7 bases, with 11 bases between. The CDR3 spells CASSTEGYQPQHF. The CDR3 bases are TGTGCCAGTAGTACGGAGGGGTACCAGCCCCAGCATTTT.

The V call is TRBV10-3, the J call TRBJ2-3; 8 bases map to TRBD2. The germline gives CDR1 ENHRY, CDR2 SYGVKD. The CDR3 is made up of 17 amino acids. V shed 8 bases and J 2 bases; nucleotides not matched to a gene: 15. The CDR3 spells CAIHPGEVAGNTDTQYF. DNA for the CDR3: TGTGCCATCCACCCGGGGGAGGTAGCGGGAAACACAGATACGCAGTATTTT.

The CDR3 is CASSKTGQGSPLHF. In nucleotides, the CDR3 is TGTGCCAGCAGCAAGACAGGGCAAGGATCACCCCTCCACTTT. The chain combines TRBV7-6 with TRBJ1-6, with 7 bases aligning to TRBD1. With 5 bases clipped from V and 10 bases from J, the junction kept 8 bases outside the gene matches. The CDR3 contains 14 residues. Germline assignment: CDR1 SGHVS and CDR2 FNYEAQ. Combining the CDR3 with reference TRBV7-6 and TRBJ1-6 gives the whole variable domain GAGVSQSPRYKVTKRGQDVALRCDPISGHVSLYWYRQALGQGPEFLTYFNYEAQQDKSGLPNDRFSAERPEGSISTLTIQRTEQRDSAMYRCASSKTGQGSPLHFGNGTRLTVT.

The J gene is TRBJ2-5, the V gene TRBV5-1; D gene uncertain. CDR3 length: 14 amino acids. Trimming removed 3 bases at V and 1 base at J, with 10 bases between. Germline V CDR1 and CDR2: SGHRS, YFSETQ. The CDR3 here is CASSSRSGQETQYF. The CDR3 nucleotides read TGCGCCAGCAGCTCCCGATCCGGCCAAGAGACCCAGTACTTC.

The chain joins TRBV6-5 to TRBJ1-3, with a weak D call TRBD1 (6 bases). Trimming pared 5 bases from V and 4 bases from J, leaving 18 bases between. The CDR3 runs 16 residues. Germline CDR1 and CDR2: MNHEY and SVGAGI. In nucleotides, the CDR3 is TGTGCCAGCAGTCACTTTGACAGGCTGGTAGGAAACACCATATATTTT. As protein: CASSHFDRLVGNTIYF.

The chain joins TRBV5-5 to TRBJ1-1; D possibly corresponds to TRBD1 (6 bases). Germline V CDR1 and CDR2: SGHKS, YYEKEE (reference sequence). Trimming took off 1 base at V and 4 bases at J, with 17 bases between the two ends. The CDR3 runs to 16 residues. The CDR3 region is CASSLTSAGAGTEAFF. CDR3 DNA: TGTGCCAGCAGCTTGACGTCGGCAGGGGCTGGCACTGAAGCTTTCTTT.